This TCR beta chain came from a study of spatial heterogeneity in lung cancer. Indicated time point: blood at routine non-recurrence follow-up after resection. There are 16 residues in the CDR3. V was shortened by 3 bases and J by 2 bases, with 14 bases between the two germline ends. In this sample, this clonotype turned up a few times. TCRdb called the 5' RACE reads again in MiXCR, with one record for every CDR3 protein. The sample shows 40,000 to 50,000 distinct CDR3 sequences, roughly a tenth of them seen only once. Sequences were derived from PBMCs, sampled at follow-up. The TCR sequence derives from a female donor with early-stage non-small cell lung cancer. This rearrangement joins TRBV12-3 or TRBV12-4 to TRBJ2-1, with unresolved D. The CDR3 reads CASSLRDGIPYNEQFF. The CDR3, as DNA: TGTGCCAGCAGTTTGAGAGACGGTATCCCCTACAATGAGCAGTTCTTC.